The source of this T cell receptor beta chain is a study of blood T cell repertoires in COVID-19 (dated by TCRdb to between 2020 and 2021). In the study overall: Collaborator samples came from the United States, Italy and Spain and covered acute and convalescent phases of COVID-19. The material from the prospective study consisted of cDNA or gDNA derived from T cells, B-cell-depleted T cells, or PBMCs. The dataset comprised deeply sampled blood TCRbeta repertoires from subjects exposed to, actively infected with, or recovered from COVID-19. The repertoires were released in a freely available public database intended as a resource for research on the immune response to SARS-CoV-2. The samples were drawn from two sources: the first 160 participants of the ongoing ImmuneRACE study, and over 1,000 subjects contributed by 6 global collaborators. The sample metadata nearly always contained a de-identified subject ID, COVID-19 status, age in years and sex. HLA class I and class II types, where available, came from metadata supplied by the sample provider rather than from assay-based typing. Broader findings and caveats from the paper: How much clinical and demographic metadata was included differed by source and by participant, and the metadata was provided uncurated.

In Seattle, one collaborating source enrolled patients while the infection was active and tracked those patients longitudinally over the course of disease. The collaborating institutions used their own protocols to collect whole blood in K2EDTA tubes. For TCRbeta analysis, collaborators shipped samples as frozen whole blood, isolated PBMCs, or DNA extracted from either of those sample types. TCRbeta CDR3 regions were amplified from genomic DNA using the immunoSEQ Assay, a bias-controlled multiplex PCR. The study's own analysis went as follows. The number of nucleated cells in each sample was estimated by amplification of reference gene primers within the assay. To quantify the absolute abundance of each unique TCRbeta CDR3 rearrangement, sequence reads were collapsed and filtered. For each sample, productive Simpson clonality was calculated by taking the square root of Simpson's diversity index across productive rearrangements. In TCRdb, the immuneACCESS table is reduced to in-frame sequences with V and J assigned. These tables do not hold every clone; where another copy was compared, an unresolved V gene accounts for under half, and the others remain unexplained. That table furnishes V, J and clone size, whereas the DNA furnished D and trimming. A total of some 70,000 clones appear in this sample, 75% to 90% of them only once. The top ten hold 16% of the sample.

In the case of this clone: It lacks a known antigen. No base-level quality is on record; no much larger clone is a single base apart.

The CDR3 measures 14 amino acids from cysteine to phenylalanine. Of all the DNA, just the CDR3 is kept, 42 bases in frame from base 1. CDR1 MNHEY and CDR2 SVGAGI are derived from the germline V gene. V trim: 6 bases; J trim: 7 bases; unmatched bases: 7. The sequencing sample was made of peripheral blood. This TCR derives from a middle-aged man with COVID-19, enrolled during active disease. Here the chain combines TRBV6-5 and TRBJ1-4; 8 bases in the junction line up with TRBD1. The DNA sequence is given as TGTGCCAGCAGGCCGCAGGGGGCCGGTGAAAAACTGTTTTTT. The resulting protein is CASRPQGAGEKLFF.